The present T cell receptor beta chain was sequenced within a study of CD8 T cells in cerebrospinal fluid in Alzheimer's disease (dated by TCRdb to about 2020). Regarding the research as a whole: The study used two single-cell methods, plate-based nested PCR sequencing and droplet-based sequencing, to evaluate clonal expansion of CSF T cells. In the droplet-based CSF analysis comparing patients with controls, there were about nine healthy controls (10,876 cells) and about nine patients with MCI or Alzheimer's disease (approximately 10,000 cells). Whether clonally expanded T cells were present in cerebrospinal fluid from healthy elderly individuals and from patients with neurodegenerative disease was tested. CSF gene-expression analysis, which included Parkinson's disease patients, covered 24 samples in total.

Libraries came from 10x single-cell sequencing. Profiling of CSF cells was done with 10X Genomics single-cell V(D)J and 5' gene-expression libraries. CSF single-cell TCR libraries were sequenced on an Illumina NextSeq550. Per the original workflow: V(D)J reads were aligned to the vdj-GRCh38 alts ensemble 2.0.0 reference and processed with the Cell Ranger vdj pipeline. A clonotype was defined as a group of cell barcodes sharing the same set of productive CDR3 nucleotide sequences. To connect clonality with transcriptional profiles, clonotype information was added to the gene-expression metadata in Seurat v3.0. CSF cells with more than 1,800 genes, more than 7,500 UMIs or more than 10% mitochondrial reads were excluded. CDR3-beta sequences were compared against VDJdb to identify TCRs with known antigen specificity. Only TCRs with complete alpha and beta chains were included in the network analysis of clone sharing, which used the R package qgraph. TCRdb reprocessed the raw reads; every CDR3 protein sequence is a single record, and DNA is not supplied. The V and J calls shown here were made by TCRdb, not taken from the authors' results. Per the sample table, the count is over 950 distinct CDR3 sequences. Of the sample, less than 8.5% falls within the top ten clones.

The full study reports these points: When data were pooled, most of the 6 Alzheimer's patients but only 1 of 10 healthy subjects had a highly expanded clone, defined as at least 3% of TCRs. The overall clonality comparison included only samples with detectable clones (roughly eleven healthy, 5 MCI, 5 AD, 6 PD). In patients with MCI or Alzheimer's disease, the biggest CSF clone accounted for a larger percentage of TCRs than in controls. The EBV-specific clones were neither the most highly expanded clones nor enriched among patients. Finding EBV-specific TCRs in CSF, the authors cautioned, does not establish a causal link between EBV and Alzheimer's disease.

From the cysteine up to the phenylalanine, the CDR3 has a length of 15 residues. No DNA appears here. The CDR1 and CDR2 encoded by the germline V gene (reference sequence) are MNHEY and SMNVEV. None of the participants had acute infectious disease, and every participant was in good physical condition. For droplet-based sequencing, live CSF cells were sorted with a live/dead marker. CSF was obtained by lumbar puncture, and immune cells were pelleted by centrifugation at 300g. Each CSF sample was examined for red blood cells, and any sample with blood contamination was excluded. CSF cells were cryopreserved in freezing medium, frozen overnight at -80 degrees C, and subsequently stored in liquid nitrogen. Before analysis, CSF samples were kept in storage for less than seven months. Its count unrecorded, this clonotype is medium-sized (0.01 to 0.1%) by frequency. No antigen is known for it.

Material: cerebrospinal fluid. The sequence was collected from a human donor in good health. Recombination joined TRBV27 with TRBJ2-7; the D call of TRBD1 rests on TCRdb alone, since no DNA is present to check it. Here the CDR3 is given as CASSSAGTAFYEQYF.